This T cell receptor beta chain came from a study of blood T cell repertoires in COVID-19. On the study more broadly: The United States, Italy and Spain supplied acute and convalescent COVID-19 samples.

In the original workflow: The assay estimated nucleated cells by amplifying reference gene primers. Repertoires were generated with immunoSEQ multiplex PCR, while TCRdb's copy carries only in-frame clones and drops some. V and J calls and clone size are copied from that table; D and trimming were computed from the DNA. The sample includes fewer than 250,000 clones, approximately 86% of them seen just once. Sequenced material: peripheral blood. The receptor was derived from a woman in her sixties with active or convalescent COVID-19.

DNA of the CDR3: TGCGCCAGCAGCCAAGATCAAGGAGCGTTGGAGCAGTACTTC. Protein: CASSQDQGALEQYF. The chain combines TRBV4-1 with TRBJ2-7; D call uncertain. Trimming pared 0 bases from V and 7 bases from J, leaving 13 bases between. Germline CDR1 and CDR2: MGHRA and YSYEKL. CDR3 length: 14 residues.